The T cell receptor (beta chain) described here comes from a study of early T cells in non-severe SARS-CoV-2 infection. Study in general: From unsorted whole blood, bulk RNA was sequenced, and the chains remained unpaired.

Unique molecular identifiers were attached to individual cDNA molecules. MiXCR, applied by TCRdb to the 5' RACE reads, yields one record per CDR3 protein. The profile shows roughly 70,000 distinct CDR3 sequences, 18% of them singletons. V lost 1 base to trimming and J lost 3 bases, with 10 bases between them. The CDR3 covers 14 residues. This clonotype has just a few counts. This TCR was sampled from an adult who was a healthcare worker with PCR-confirmed SARS-CoV-2 infection or an uninfected control (not recorded which). The sample consisted of whole blood, taken at baseline. The chain carries TRBV12-3 or TRBV12-4 and TRBJ2-7; unclear D gene. DNA of the CDR3: TGTGCCAGCAGTTTAGGCAATTTGAACTACGAGCAGTACTTC. Its translation: CASSLGNLNYEQYF.